The T cell receptor beta chain described here comes from a study of CD8 T cells in ankylosing spondylitis. The CDR3 length is 14 residues. CDR1 and CDR2 (germline): MGHDK, SYGVNS. Trimming stripped 8 bases from V and 0 bases from J, with 11 bases between. TCRdb processed the 5' RACE reads anew with MiXCR; each CDR3 protein has one entry. The sample yields 300,000 to 350,000 distinct CDR3 sequences, about 14% seen once. Sequencing used blood, either unsorted or a sorted T cell fraction (not recorded which). The TCR comes from a male donor with ankylosing spondylitis or in good health (not recorded which). The rearrangement links TRBV25-1 to TRBJ2-1; D gene ambiguous. CDR3 sequence: CASLEDSSYNEQFF. The CDR3, as DNA: TGTGCCAGCTTGGAAGATAGCTCCTACAATGAGCAGTTCTTC.